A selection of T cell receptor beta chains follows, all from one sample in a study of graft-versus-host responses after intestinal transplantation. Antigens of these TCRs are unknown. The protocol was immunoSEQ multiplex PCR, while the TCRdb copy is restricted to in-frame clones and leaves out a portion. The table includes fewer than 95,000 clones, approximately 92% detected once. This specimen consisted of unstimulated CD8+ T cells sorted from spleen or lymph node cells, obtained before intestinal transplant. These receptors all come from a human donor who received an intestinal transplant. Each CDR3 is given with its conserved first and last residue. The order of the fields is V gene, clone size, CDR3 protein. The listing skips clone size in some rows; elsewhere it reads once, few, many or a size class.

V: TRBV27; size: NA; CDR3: CASSLSGVAEAFF
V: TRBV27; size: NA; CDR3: CASSLGTGVFHEQYF
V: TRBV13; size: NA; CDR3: CASSLRDRDTEAFF
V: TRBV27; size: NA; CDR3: CASSDAGGSEQETQYF
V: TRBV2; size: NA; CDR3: CASSDNRRGHVADTQYF
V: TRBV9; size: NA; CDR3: CASSKPQGAGVNTEAFF
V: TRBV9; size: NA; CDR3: CASSVDGAGQYF
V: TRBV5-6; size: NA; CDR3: CASSLGTANYEQYF
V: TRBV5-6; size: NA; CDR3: CASSLGFSLDYLYNEQFF
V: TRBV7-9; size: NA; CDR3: CASSLATSGVQETQYF
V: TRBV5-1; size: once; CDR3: CASSLDSYLAYNEQFF
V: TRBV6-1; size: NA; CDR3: CASSYNSGANVLTF
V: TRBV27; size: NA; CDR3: CASARQGRGETQYF
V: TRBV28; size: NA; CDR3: CASSGQKLSNQPQHF
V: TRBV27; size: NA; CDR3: CASSLYSTGELFF
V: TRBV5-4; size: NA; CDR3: CASSSYSYEQYF
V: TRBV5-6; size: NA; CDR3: CASSPAGNSYEQYF
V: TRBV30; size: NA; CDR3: CAWSVHGGAAFF
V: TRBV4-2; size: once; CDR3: CASSQLTSGGSGELFF
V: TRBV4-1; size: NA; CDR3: CASSQDSGQIDYEQYF
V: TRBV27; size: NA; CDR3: CASSLTGDTQYF
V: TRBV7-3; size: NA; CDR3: CASSFGQGTSEAFF
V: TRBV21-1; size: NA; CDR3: CASSKRILAGGLYEQYF
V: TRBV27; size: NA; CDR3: CASSLYVSPYNEQFF
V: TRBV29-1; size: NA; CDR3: CSVWDSGAFF
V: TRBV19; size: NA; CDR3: CASSIVNTEAFF
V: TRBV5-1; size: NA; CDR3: CASSTLTSGTLGDTQYF
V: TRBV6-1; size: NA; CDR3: CASSSRGSYEQYF
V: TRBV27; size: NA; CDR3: CASSLGTSTYEQYF
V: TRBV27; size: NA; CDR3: CASSFMQGWSGYTF
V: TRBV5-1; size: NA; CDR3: CASGDSGGYTF
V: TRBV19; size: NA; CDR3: CASSKDTYGNQPQHF
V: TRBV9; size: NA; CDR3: CASSVEGGFTDTQYF
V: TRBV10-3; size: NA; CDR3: CANSRSSSYEQYF
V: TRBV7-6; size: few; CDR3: CASSLDPGGSGNTIYF
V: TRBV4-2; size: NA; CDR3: CASSQARTGQETQYF
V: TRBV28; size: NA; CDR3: CASSFRTSGTIPTDTQYF
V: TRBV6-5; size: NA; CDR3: CASSYWTGTGNTIYF
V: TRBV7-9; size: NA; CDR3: CASWEGEQPQHF
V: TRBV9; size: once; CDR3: CASSDRTSGGATDTQYF
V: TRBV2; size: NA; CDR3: CASSEYGGNTEAFF
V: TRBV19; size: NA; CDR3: CAIGQGRTEAFF
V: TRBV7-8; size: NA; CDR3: CASSTGSSSGNTIYF
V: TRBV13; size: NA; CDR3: CASLPRGTYNEQFF
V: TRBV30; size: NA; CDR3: CAWSEVPAGGQPQHF
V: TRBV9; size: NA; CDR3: CASSVDDRDYYYEQYF
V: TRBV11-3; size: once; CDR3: CASSLDHLTVSYEQYF